This T cell receptor beta chain was identified in a study of graft-versus-host responses after intestinal transplantation (dated by TCRdb to about 2021). Looking at the study overall: The transplants that recipients received were multivisceral, liver-intestinal, or isolated intestinal. Every recipient was given anti-thymocyte globulin induction, followed by about three years of maintenance tacrolimus and steroids. After intestinal transplantation, graft-versus-host and host-versus-graft alloreactive T cell clones were followed in the graft, circulation and bone marrow using bulk TCR-beta CDR3 sequencing. Alloreactive clones were identified by sequencing pre-transplant mixed lymphocyte reaction products and comparing them with unstimulated pre-transplant donor and recipient T cells. Of the roughly 23 intestinal transplant recipients enrolled in the cohort, one of whom was a retransplant, a few patients without pretransplant specimens were excluded. A peak of at least 4% donor T cells among recipient peripheral blood mononuclear cells was the definition used for donor T cell macrochimerism. Instead of going to the commercial service, samples from a few later patients were sequenced in-house on an Illumina MiSeq and processed with MiXCR. What the work shows at the level of the full study, not this receptor alone: The conclusions were limited by the relatively low number and heterogeneity of the intestinal transplant patients. GvH clones were detected in recipient bone marrow, and some appeared earlier in ileal mucosa or blood, consistent with an intestinal mucosal origin. Early after transplant, peak levels of circulating GvH clones were associated with declines in HvG clones. In the allografts of patients with donor T cell macrochimerism, GvH to HvG T cell clonal ratios were high.

As for this clone: Its antigen specificity is not known. No quality values exist for individual bases; no much larger clone is one base distant.

Libraries were built with the immunoSEQ multiplex PCR assay. Adaptive Biotechnologies carried out high-throughput TCR-beta CDR3 sequencing of genomic DNA for most patients. For the original study's pipeline: Adaptive's ImmunoSEQ software supplied the TCR sequencing data for under 20 patients, while MiXCR and VDJtools were used to process a few other patients. CDR3 nucleotide sequences shared by donor and recipient were removed because the origin of these sequences could not be assigned. To count as alloreactive, a clone needed at least 2-fold expansion over unstimulated cells and a minimum CFSE-low frequency of 0.002% (template counts) or 0.001% (read counts). A clone was considered mappable if detected in the sequenced pre-transplant spleen, lymph node, or MLR CFSE-low populations of the donor or recipient. The cumulative frequency of alloreactive clones was calculated as a percentage of all sequences, weighted by copy number. Entries here come from immuneACCESS through TCRdb and include only in-frame sequences with V and J called. Some clones fail to appear in such tables; in the studies checked, an unresolved V gene covers under half of the shortfall, and the cause of the remainder is unknown. The DNA was the basis for D and trimming; V, J and clone size are from that table. The sample has tens of thousands of clones on record, roughly nine tenths of them singletons. The top ten clonotypes cover under 4.5% of the sample.

Blood samples were collected up to 4 times in the first month after transplant and then at least monthly when available. From the cysteine through the phenylalanine, the CDR3 covers 12 amino acids. The kept DNA is CDR3 alone, 36 bases in frame from the first base. Via the germline V gene (reference sequence), CDR1 is LNHDA and CDR2 SQIVND. Trimming takes 5 bases from V and 0 bases from J, and the germline ends sit 4 bases apart. This receptor chain uses TRBV19 and TRBJ2-5; the D gene cannot be named for sure. This sequence originates from a human patient who received an intestinal transplant, so some T cells may come from the graft donor. This sample comprised PBMCs, obtained 524 days after transplant. The sequenced DNA: TGTGCCAGTAGTCCCGACCAAGAGACCCAGTACTTC. It is translated as CASSPDQETQYF.